This record concerns one TCR beta chain sequence. This entry is derived from a study of control samples from healthy donors and cancer patients. Sequencing used immunoSEQ multiplex PCR; TCRdb keeps in-frame clones, though not all of them. The sample holds roughly 160,000 clones, roughly 95% seen once. The V end lost 5 bases, the J end lost 0 bases, and 11 bases lay between the germline ends. Germline V gives CDR1 SEHNR, CDR2 FQNEAQ (reference sequence). This CDR3 spans 15 amino acids. The gene calls are TRBV7-9 and TRBJ2-1; D remains ambiguous. Sequences were obtained from blood. The clonotype was recovered from a woman aged 30 to 39 in good health. The CDR3 DNA is TGTGCCAGCAGCACGCGGCAAGACTCCTACAATGAGCAGTTCTTC. Translating it yields CASSTRQDSYNEQFF.